The clone carrying this T cell receptor (beta chain) was counted many times. This sample is part of a study of tumor-infiltrating lymphocytes in primary liver carcinoma. V was pared by 9 bases and J by 5 bases, with 20 bases between. CDR3 length: 14 residues. Germline V gene lookup returns CDR1 MNHEY and CDR2 SVGAGI. DNA and RNA were both co-extracted from around 20-30 mg of bulk tissue that had not been sorted. Reverse transcription of roughly 0.5 ug total RNA with a constant-region primer produced TCR beta cDNA. Three nested multiplex PCR rounds of slightly modified ARM-PCR generated TCR beta libraries. Rounds one and two of PCR, each of 9 to 11 cycles, were primed with TRBV1-TRBV30 forward primers and a C-beta reverse primer. TCRdb re-analysed the multiplex PCR reads in MiXCR, keeping a single row per CDR3 protein. The sample consists of approximately 74,000 distinct CDR3 sequences, over 70% of them appearing once.

The sequencing sample was made of liver tumor tissue from sampling region 4. Subset meaning: tumor region T4, right-lateral pole. The V call is TRBV6-5, the J call TRBJ2-7, with a possible D match to TRBD1 (5 bases). The sequence was obtained from a woman aged 55 to 70 with primary liver carcinoma and hepatitis B virus infection. This chain's CDR3 is CASQGSLGHNEQYF. CDR3 in DNA: TGTGCCAGTCAAGGTTCCTTGGGGCACAACGAGCAGTACTTC.